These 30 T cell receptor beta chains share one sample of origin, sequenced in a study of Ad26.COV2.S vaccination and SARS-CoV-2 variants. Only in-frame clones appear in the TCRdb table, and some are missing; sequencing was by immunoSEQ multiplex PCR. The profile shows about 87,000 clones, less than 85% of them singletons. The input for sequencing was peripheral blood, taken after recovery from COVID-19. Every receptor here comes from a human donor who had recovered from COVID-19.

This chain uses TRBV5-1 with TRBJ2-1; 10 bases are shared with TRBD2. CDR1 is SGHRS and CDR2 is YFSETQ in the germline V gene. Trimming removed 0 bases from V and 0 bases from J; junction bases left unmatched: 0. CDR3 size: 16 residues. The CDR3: CASSLVAGGSYNEQFF. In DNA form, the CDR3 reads TGCGCCAGCAGCTTGGTAGCGGGAGGCTCCTACAATGAGCAGTTCTTC.

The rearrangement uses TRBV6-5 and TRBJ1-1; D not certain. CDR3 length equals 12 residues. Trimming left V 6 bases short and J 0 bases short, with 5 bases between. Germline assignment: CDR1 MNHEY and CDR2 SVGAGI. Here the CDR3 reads CASRAMNTEAFF. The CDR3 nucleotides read TGTGCCAGCAGGGCGATGAACACTGAAGCTTTCTTT.

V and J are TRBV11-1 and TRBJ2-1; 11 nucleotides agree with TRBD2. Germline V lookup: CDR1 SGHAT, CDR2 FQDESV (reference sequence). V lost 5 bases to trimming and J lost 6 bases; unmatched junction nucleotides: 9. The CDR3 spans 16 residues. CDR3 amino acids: CASSTLAGGPANEQFF. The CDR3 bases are TGTGCCAGCAGCACATTAGCGGGAGGGCCGGCCAATGAGCAGTTCTTC.

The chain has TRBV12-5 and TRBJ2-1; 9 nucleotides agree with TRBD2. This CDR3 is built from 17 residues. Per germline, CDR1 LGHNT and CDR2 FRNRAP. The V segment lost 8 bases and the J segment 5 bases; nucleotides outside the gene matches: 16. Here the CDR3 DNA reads TGTGCTAGTAAGTGGGCGGGAGGGCCAGTTTTGCACAATGAGCAGTTCTTC. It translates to CASKWAGGPVLHNEQFF.

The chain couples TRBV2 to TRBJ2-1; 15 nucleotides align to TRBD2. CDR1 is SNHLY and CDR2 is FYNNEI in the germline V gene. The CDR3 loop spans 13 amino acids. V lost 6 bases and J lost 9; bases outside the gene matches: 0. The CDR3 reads CASRGLAGGEQFF. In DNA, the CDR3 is TGTGCCAGCAGGGGACTAGCGGGAGGTGAGCAGTTCTTC.

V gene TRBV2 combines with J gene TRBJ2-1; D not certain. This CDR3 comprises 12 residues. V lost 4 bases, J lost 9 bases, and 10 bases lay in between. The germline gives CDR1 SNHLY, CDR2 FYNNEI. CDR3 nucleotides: TGTGCCAGCAGTGCGCGATGGGGTGAGCAGTTCTTC. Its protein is CASSARWGEQFF.

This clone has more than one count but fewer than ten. The CDR3 nucleotides are TGTGCCAGCAGCTTAACCGGGGCCAAAAACATTCAGTACTTC. It yields the protein CASSLTGAKNIQYF. The gene calls are TRBV5-8 and TRBJ2-4, with unresolved D. The germline V gene encodes CDR1 SGHTS and CDR2 YDEGEE. V was clipped by 2 bases and J by 1 base, with 7 bases between them. CDR3 length equals 14 residues.

For the CDR3, the DNA is TGTGCCAGCAGTTTAAACAGGAGGCTTCGGGGTGAAAAACTGTTTTTT. This sequence encodes CASSLNRRLRGEKLFF. The V gene is TRBV27, the J gene TRBJ1-4; perhaps TRBD1 as D (5 bases). The CDR3 extends over 16 amino acids. Germline-derived CDR1 and CDR2 are MNHEY and SMNVEV (reference sequence). V shed 2 bases and J shed 7 bases, with 17 bases lying between them.

CDR3 amino acids: CASNLSPLGGGQETQYF. CDR3 nucleotide sequence: TGCGCCAGCAACCTCTCTCCGCTTGGTGGGGGGCAAGAGACCCAGTACTTC. The chain links TRBV5-1 to TRBJ2-5; D is perhaps TRBD2 (6 bases). Trimming left V 6 bases short and J 2 bases short, with 23 bases between. Germline CDR1 is SGHRS and CDR2 is YFSETQ. The CDR3 runs 17 residues.

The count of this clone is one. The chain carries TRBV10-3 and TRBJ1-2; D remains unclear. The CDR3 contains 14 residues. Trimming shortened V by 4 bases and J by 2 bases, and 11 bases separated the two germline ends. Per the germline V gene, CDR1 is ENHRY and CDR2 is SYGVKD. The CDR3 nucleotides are TGTGCCATCAGTGTTGGTGAGGGCAACTATGGCTACACCTTC. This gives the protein CAISVGEGNYGYTF.

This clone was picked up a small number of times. CDR3 in DNA: TGTGCCAGCACCCCGGGTTGGGGGGCAGGGTCCTACGAGCAGTACTTC. Translation gives CASTPGWGAGSYEQYF. The chain has TRBV7-2 and TRBJ2-7; D assignment may be TRBD1 or TRBD2 (6 bases each). Trimming removed 7 bases from V and 1 base from J, with 20 bases in between. The germline gives CDR1 SGHTA, CDR2 FQGNSA. The CDR3 is made up of 16 amino acids.

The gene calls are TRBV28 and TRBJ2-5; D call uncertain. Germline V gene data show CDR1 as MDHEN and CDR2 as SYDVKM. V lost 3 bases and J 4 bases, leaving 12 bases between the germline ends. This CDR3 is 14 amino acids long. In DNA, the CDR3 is TGTGCCAGCAGTTTCACCGTGTCCCCAGAGACCCAGTACTTC. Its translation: CASSFTVSPETQYF.

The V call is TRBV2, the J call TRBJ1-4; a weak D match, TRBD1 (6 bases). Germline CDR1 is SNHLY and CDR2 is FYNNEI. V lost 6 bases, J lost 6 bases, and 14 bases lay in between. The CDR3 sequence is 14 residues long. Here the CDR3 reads CASRWGGVDEKLFF. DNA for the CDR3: TGTGCCAGCAGATGGGGGGGCGTAGATGAAAAACTGTTTTTT.

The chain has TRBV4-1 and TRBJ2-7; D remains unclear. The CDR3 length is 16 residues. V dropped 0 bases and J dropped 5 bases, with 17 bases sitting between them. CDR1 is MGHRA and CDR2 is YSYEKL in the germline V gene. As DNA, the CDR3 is TGCGCCAGCAGCCAAGATCGACCTCCACCTCGGGACGAGCAGTACTTC. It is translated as CASSQDRPPPRDEQYF.

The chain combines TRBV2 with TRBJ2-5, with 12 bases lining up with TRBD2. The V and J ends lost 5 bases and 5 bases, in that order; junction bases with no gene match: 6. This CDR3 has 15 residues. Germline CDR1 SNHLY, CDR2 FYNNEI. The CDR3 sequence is CASSRLAGVYETQYF. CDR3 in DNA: TGTGCCAGCAGTCGACTAGCGGGAGTTTATGAGACCCAGTACTTC.

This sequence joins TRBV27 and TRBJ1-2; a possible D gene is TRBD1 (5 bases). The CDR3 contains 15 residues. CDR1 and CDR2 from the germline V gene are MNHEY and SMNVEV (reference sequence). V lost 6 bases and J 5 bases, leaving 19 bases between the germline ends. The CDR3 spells CASSPGQGIGYGYTF. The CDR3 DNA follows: TGTGCCAGCAGCCCGGGGCAGGGAATAGGGTATGGCTACACCTTC.

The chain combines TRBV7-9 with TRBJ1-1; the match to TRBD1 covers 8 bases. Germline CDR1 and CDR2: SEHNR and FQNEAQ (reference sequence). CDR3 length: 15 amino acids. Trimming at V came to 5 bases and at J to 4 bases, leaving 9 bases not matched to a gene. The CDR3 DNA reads TGTGCCAGCAGCCCGGCGGACAGGGTAGTCACTGAAGCTTTCTTT. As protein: CASSPADRVVTEAFF.

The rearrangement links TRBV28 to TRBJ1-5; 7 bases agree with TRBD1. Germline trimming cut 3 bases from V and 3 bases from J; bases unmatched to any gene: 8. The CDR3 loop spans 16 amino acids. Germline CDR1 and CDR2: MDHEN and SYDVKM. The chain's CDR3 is CASSFQPGQHNQPQHF. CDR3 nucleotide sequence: TGTGCCAGCAGTTTCCAGCCGGGACAGCACAATCAGCCCCAGCATTTT.

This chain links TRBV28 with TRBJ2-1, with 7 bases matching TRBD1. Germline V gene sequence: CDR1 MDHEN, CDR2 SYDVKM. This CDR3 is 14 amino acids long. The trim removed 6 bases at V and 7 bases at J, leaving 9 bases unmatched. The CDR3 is CASRGDRVQNEQFF. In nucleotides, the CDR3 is TGTGCCAGCAGGGGAGACAGGGTACAGAATGAGCAGTTCTTC. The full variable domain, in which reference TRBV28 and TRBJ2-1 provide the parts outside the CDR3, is DVKVTQSSRYLVKRTGEKVFLECVQDMDHENMFWYRQDPGLGLRLIYFSYDVKMKEKGDIPEGYSVSREKKERFSLILESASTNQTSMYLCASRGDRVQNEQFFGPGTRLTVL.

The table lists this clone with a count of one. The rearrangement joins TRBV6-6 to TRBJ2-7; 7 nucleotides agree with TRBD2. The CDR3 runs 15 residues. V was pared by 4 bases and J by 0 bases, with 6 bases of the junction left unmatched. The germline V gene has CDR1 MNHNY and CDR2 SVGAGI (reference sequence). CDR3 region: CASSSPERGSYEQYF. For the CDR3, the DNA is TGTGCCAGCAGTTCCCCCGAGCGGGGCTCCTACGAGCAGTACTTC.

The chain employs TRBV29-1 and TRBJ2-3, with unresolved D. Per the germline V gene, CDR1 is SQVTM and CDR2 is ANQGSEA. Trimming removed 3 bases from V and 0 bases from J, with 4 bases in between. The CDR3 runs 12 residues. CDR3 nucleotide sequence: TGCAGCGTTGACGAGAGCACAGATACGCAGTATTTT. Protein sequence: CSVDESTDTQYF.

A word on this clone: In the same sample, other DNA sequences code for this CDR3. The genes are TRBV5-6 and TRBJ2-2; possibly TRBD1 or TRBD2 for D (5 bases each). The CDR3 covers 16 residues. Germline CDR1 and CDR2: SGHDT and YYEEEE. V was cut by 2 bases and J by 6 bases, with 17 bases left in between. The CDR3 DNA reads TGTGCCAGCAGCTTTAGGTTGGGTCGGGGACCCGGGGAGCTGTTTTTT. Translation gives CASSFRLGRGPGELFF.

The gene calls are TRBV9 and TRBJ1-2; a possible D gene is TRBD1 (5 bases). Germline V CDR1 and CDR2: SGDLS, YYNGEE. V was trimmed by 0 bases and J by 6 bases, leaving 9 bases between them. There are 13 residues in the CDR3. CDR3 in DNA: TGTGCCAGCAGCGTAGGGTTAGGGGATGGCTACACCTTC. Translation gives CASSVGLGDGYTF.

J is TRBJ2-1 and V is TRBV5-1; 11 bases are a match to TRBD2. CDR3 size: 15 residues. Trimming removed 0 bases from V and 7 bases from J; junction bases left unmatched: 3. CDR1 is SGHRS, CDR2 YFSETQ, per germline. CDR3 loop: CASSLVTSGGNEQFF. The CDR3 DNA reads TGCGCCAGCAGCTTGGTCACTAGCGGGGGAAATGAGCAGTTCTTC.

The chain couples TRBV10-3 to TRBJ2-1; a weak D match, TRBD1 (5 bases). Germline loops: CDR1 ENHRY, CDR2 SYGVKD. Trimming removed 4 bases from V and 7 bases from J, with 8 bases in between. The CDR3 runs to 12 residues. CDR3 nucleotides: TGTGCCATCAGTGCTGGGGCTAATGAGCAGTTCTTC. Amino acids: CAISAGANEQFF.

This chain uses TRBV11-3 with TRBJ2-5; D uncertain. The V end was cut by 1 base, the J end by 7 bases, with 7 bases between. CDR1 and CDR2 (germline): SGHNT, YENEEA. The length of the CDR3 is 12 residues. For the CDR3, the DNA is TGTGCCAGCAGCTTAGTGGGCGGGACCCAGTACTTC. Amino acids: CASSLVGGTQYF.

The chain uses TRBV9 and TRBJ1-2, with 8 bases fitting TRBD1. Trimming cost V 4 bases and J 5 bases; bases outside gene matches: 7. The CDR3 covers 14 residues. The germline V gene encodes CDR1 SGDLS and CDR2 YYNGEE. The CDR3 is CASSSRTGPYGYTF. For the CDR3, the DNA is TGTGCCAGCAGCTCGAGGACAGGGCCATATGGCTACACCTTC.

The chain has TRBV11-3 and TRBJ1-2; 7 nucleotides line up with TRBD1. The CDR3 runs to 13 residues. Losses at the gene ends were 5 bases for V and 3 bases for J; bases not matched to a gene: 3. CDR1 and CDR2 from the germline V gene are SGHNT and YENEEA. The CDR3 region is CASSPQGDYGYTF. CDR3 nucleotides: TGTGCCAGCAGCCCCCAGGGGGACTATGGCTACACCTTC.

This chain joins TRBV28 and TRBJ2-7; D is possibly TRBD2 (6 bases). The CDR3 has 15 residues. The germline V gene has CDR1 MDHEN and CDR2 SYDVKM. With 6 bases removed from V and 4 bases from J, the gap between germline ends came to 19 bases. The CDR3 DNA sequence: TGTGCCAGCAGCTCTCCGAGGGACTCGTCTTACGAGCAGTACTTC. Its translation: CASSSPRDSSYEQYF.

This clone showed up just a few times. CDR3 in amino acids: CASSRDRMTDTQYF. CDR3 nucleotide sequence: TGTGCCAGCAGCCGGGACAGGATGACAGATACGCAGTATTTT. This rearrangement joins TRBV6-5 to TRBJ2-3, with 8 bases aligning to TRBD1. The CDR3 consists of 14 residues. Germline assignment: CDR1 MNHEY and CDR2 SVGAGI. Unmatched junction bases numbered 5, after V lost 6 bases and J lost 3 bases.